This passage covers 12 T cell receptor beta chains from one sample sequenced in a study of tumor-infiltrating lymphocytes in oesophageal squamous cell carcinoma. From the PCR reads, TCRdb called clonotypes with MiXCR, one entry per CDR3 protein. The sample lists thousands of distinct CDR3 sequences, approximately 14% occurring once. Sample: blood. These receptors were collected from a male donor with esophageal squamous cell carcinoma.

With respect to this clonotype: Just one base apart from a much larger clone, this may be a read error. The chain couples TRBV28 to TRBJ2-5; 9 positions agree with TRBD2. V shed 5 bases, J shed 11 bases, and the junction held 18 bases outside the gene matches. Germline assignment: CDR1 MDHEN and CDR2 SYDVKM. CDR3 length: 16 residues. Here the CDR3 reads CASSPLMRGGYNEQYF. For the CDR3, the DNA is TGTGCCAGCAGTCCCTTAATGCGGGGGGGATACAATGAGCAGTACTTC.

This clonotype was seen ten or more times. The chain uses TRBV5-4 and TRBJ2-4, with D maybe TRBD1 (6 bases). Trimming pared 4 bases from V and 3 bases from J, leaving 17 bases between. Germline assignment: CDR1 SGHNT and CDR2 YYREEE (reference sequence). This CDR3 has 16 residues. As DNA, the CDR3 is TGTGCCAGCAGCCCGGAGGCAGGGGTAGTCAAAAACATTCAGTACTTC. Its protein product is CASSPEAGVVKNIQYF. The whole variable domain, remainder taken from reference TRBV5-4 and TRBJ2-4, is ETGVTQSPTHLIKTRGQQVTLRCSSQSGHNTVSWYQQALGQGPQFIFQYYREEENGRGNFPPRFSGLQFPNYSSELNVNALELDDSALYLCASSPEAGVVKNIQYFGAGTRLSVL.

This clonotype was seen only a few times. The chain recombines TRBV4-1 with TRBJ1-4, with no clear D. The CDR3 totals 16 residues. Trimming took off 0 bases at V and 0 bases at J, with 8 bases between the two ends. Germline CDR1 reads MGHRA; CDR2 reads YSYEKL. The CDR3 protein is CASSQERGATNEKLFF. The CDR3 nucleotides read TGCGCCAGCAGCCAAGAGCGCGGAGCAACTAATGAAAAACTGTTTTTT.

This clonotype appeared many times. The chain has TRBV11-2 and TRBJ1-1; D remains ambiguous. Trimming took off 1 base at V and 0 bases at J, with 9 bases between the two ends. This CDR3 has 15 amino acids. The V gene's germline CDR1 is SGHAT and CDR2 FQNNGV. CDR3 sequence: CASSLVALLNTEAFF. The CDR3 bases are TGTGCCAGCAGCTTAGTGGCCTTATTGAACACTGAAGCTTTCTTT.

As concerns this clonotype: Being one base from a much bigger clone, this may be a read error. The chain uses TRBV6-4 and TRBJ2-2; 7 bases match TRBD1. Germline V CDR1 and CDR2: MRHNA, SNTAGT. The CDR3 is 16 residues long. The CDR3 region is CVSSDSWTGDTGELFF. The CDR3 bases are TGTGTCAGCAGTGACTCCTGGACAGGAGACACCGGGGAGCTGTTTTTT.

In its sample, this clonotype was seen a few times. This rearrangement joins TRBV18 to TRBJ2-5, with a tentative D call TRBD1 (6 bases). The end of the DNA aligns better with TRBJ2-7, so the J call may be wrong. Germline-derived CDR1 and CDR2 are KGHSH and LQKENI. The CDR3 spans 18 residues. CDR3: CASSPLGRGTSISYEQYF. The CDR3 DNA sequence: TGTGCCAGCTCACCGCTCGGCAGGGGAACTAGTATCTCCTACGAGCAGTACTTC.

Sample share makes this clonotype medium-sized. This chain links TRBV7-6 with TRBJ2-7; D perhaps matches TRBD1 (5 bases). Germline-derived CDR1 and CDR2 are SGHVS and FNYEAQ. V was shortened by 4 bases and J by 7 bases, with 26 bases between the two germline ends. The CDR3 loop spans 17 amino acids. DNA for the CDR3: TGTGCCAGCAGCTCACAAATCGGGCAGGGCAGGCTAGGGGAGCAGTACTTC. Its translation: CASSSQIGQGRLGEQYF.

The chain has TRBV6-2 or TRBV6-3 and TRBJ1-6; maybe TRBD1 (5 bases). The V and J ends lost 8 bases and 2 bases respectively, with 13 bases between them. Germline values: CDR1 MNHEY, CDR2 SVGEGT. The CDR3 sequence is 15 residues long. The CDR3 nucleotides are TGTGCCAGCGGGATGGACAATCCCTATAATTCACCCCTCCACTTT. It codes for CASGMDNPYNSPLHF.

This chain joins TRBV4-1 and TRBJ1-3; D ambiguous. The germline gives CDR1 MGHRA, CDR2 YSYEKL. The CDR3 is 17 amino acids. V dropped 0 bases and J dropped 0 bases, with 12 bases sitting between them. This CDR3 reads CASSQEFGIVSGNTIYF. The CDR3 DNA follows: TGCGCCAGCAGCCAAGAGTTTGGCATCGTCTCTGGAAACACCATATATTTT.

This clonotype was counted at least ten times. V and J are TRBV5-4 and TRBJ1-1; possibly TRBD1 for D (6 bases). V shed 0 bases and J shed 1 base, with 7 bases lying between them. The CDR3 extends over 14 amino acids. The germline gives CDR1 SGHNT, CDR2 YYREEE (reference sequence). The CDR3 here is CASSLEGGNTEAFF. The CDR3 coding sequence is TGTGCCAGCAGCTTGGAGGGGGGGAACACTGAAGCTTTCTTT. Based on the CDR3 plus reference TRBV5-4 and TRBJ1-1, the full variable domain is ETGVTQSPTHLIKTRGQQVTLRCSSQSGHNTVSWYQQALGQGPQFIFQYYREEENGRGNFPPRFSGLQFPNYSSELNVNALELDDSALYLCASSLEGGNTEAFFGQGTRLTVV.

This rearrangement joins TRBV9 to TRBJ2-1; 8 nucleotides line up with TRBD1. The CDR3 consists of 15 residues. The ends lost 3 bases at V and 4 bases at J; junction bases unmatched: 6. Germline V gene sequence: CDR1 SGDLS, CDR2 YYNGEE. The CDR3 DNA reads TGTGCCAGCAGCGCCGGGACAGGTAGATACAATGAGCAGTTCTTC. It codes for CASSAGTGRYNEQFF.

This clonotype was counted ten times or more. The chain is built from TRBV6-1 and TRBJ1-1; 8 bases agree with TRBD1. Germline V lookup: CDR1 MNHNS, CDR2 SASEGT. The V gene end was trimmed by 7 bases and the J gene end by 5 bases; junction bases not matched to a gene: 12. There are 15 residues in the CDR3. For the CDR3, the DNA is TGTGCCAGCATTTATAAACAGGGGGTAAAGACTGAAGCTTTCTTT. This encodes CASIYKQGVKTEAFF.